Sequencing of this TCR beta chain was carried out in a study of vaccination and CD4 T cells after COVID-19. V was pared by 0 bases and J by 5 bases, with 14 bases of the junction left unmatched. Germline V gives CDR1 LGHNA, CDR2 YSLEER. The CDR3 has 18 residues. With respect to this clonotype: As yet, its antigen is unknown.

Treatment reported: approximately 11-day PBMC culture with coronavirus spike peptide pools or control peptides (ViraFEST assay). Cultured CD4+ T cell DNA was sequenced using the Oncomine TCR Beta short-read assay. Via MiXCR, TCRdb re-called the PCR reads, giving one row per CDR3 protein. The sample lists over 8,500 distinct CDR3 sequences, about 31% seen once, with 25% to 30% in the top ten. The rearrangement links TRBV4-3 to TRBJ2-5, with TRBD2 identical over 8 bases. The source material was cultured CD4+ T cells from blood. The sequence was collected from a human donor with COVID-19. The DNA of the CDR3 is TGCGCCAGCAGCCAAGACTTTTCCGGGGGGGCCGGGCCCGAGACCCAGTACTTC. Translating gives CASSQDFSGGAGPETQYF.